This T cell receptor beta chain is drawn from a study of T cell responses to AZD1222 COVID-19 vaccine. Study results and limitations: Clonal diversity was possibly underestimated, and the donors were mostly white British, with more females. Repertoire sampling occurred only after the peak T cell response. The study reported that nearly half of spike-specific TCRs target unmutated variant regions.

This clone was observed a handful of times. The antigen is not known. This CDR3 region has 15 residues. V lost 0 bases and J lost 4, with 9 bases in between. CDR1 is KGHDR and CDR2 is SFDVKD in the germline V gene. Some clones are missing from TCRdb's copy, which holds only in-frame ones; the method was immunoSEQ multiplex PCR. Counted here are 66,000 or so clones, more than 85% occurring once; the ten biggest clones make up 15% to 20%. The sequences come from peripheral blood, collected on day 0 of AZD1222 vaccination. The clonotype was recovered from an adult in good health. The V and J genes are TRBV24-1 and TRBJ1-5, with D possibly matching TRBD1 (5 bases). For the CDR3, the DNA is TGTGCCACCAGTGATTTGCCAGGGAGTAATCAGCCCCAGCATTTT. It yields the protein CATSDLPGSNQPQHF.